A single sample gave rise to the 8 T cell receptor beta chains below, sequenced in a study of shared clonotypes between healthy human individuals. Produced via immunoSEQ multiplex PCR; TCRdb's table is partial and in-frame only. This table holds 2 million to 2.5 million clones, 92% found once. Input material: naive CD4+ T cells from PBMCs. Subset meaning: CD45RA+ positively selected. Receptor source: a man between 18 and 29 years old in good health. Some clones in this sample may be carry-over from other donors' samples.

Written as DNA, the CDR3 is TGTGCCAGCAGCTTATTTCTGACAGGGGGGCAGGGTGAAGCTTTCTTT. It specifies CASSLFLTGGQGEAFF. V gene TRBV7-9 combines with J gene TRBJ1-1, with 9 bases that match TRBD1. The CDR3 has 16 amino acids. The germline CDR1 and CDR2 sequences are SEHNR and FQNEAQ (reference sequence). Trimming removed 2 bases from V and 7 bases from J; junction bases left unmatched: 11. Together with reference TRBV7-9 and TRBJ1-1, the CDR3 gives the full variable domain: DTGVSQNPRHKITKRGQNVTFRCDPISEHNRLYWYRQTLGQGPEFLTYFQNEAQLEKSRLLSDRFSAERPKGSFSTLEIQRTEQGDSAMYLCASSLFLTGGQGEAFFGQGTRLTVV.

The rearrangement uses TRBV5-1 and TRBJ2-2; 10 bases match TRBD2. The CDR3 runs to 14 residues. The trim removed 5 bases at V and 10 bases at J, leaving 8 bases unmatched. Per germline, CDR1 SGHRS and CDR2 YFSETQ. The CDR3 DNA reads TGCGCCAGCAGATCTAGCGGGAGATTGGAGGAGCTGTTTTTT. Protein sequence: CASRSSGRLEELFF.

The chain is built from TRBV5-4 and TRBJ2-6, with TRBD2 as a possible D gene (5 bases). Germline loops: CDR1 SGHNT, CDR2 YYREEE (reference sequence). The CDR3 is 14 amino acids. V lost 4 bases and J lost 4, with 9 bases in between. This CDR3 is CASSARAGANVLTF. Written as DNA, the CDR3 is TGTGCCAGCAGCGCGCGGGCAGGGGCCAACGTCCTGACTTTC.

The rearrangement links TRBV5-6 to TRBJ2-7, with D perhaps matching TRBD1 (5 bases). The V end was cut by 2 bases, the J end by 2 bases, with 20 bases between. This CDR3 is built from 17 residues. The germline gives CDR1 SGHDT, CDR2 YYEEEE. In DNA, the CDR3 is TGTGCCAGCAGCTTATTAGGGCAGGGTGGGGTGACCTACGAGCAGTACTTC. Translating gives CASSLLGQGGVTYEQYF.

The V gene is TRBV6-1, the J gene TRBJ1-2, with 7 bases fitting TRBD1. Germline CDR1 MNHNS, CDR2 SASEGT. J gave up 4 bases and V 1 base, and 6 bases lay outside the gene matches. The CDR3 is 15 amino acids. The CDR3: CASSEEAGQSYGYTF. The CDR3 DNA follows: TGTGCCAGCAGTGAAGAGGCGGGACAGAGCTATGGCTACACCTTC.

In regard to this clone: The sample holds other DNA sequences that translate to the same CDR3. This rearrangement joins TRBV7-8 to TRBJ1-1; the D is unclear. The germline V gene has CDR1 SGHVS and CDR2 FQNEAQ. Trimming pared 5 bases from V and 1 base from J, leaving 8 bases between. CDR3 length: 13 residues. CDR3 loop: CASSQPGNTEAFF. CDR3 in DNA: TGTGCCAGCAGCCAACCGGGGAACACTGAAGCTTTCTTT.

The CDR3 DNA follows: TGTGCCAGCGGGAGGACAGCCCCGCGGGAGCTGTTTTTT. Protein: CASGRTAPRELFF. The J gene is TRBJ2-2, the V gene TRBV28; D possibly uses TRBD1 or TRBD2 (6 bases each). The V and J ends lost 8 bases and 9 bases respectively, with 16 bases between them. The CDR3 consists of 13 residues. In germline, CDR1 is MDHEN, CDR2 SYDVKM. Variable domain in full (rest from reference TRBV28 and TRBJ2-2): DVKVTQSSRYLVKRTGEKVFLECVQDMDHENMFWYRQDPGLGLRLIYFSYDVKMKEKGDIPEGYSVSREKKERFSLILESASTNQTSMYLCASGRTAPRELFFGEGSRLTVL.

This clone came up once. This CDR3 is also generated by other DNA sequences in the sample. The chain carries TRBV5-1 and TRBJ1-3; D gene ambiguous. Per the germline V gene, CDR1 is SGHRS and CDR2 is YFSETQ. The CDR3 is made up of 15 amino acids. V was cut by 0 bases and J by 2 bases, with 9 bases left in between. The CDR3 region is CASSLALGAGNTIYF. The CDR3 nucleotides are TGCGCCAGCAGCTTGGCTCTGGGTGCTGGAAACACCATATATTTT.